This TCR beta chain was captured in a study of blood T cell repertoires in COVID-19. TCRdb keeps only in-frame clones here, not all; method: immunoSEQ multiplex PCR. The sample includes approximately 46,000 clones, 90% of them seen just once. CDR3 length equals 16 residues. V lost 2 bases, J lost 0 bases, and 7 bases stayed unmatched. Per the germline V gene, CDR1 is GTSNPN and CDR2 is SVGIG (reference sequence). Sequencing was done on a sample of peripheral blood. This clonotype was sampled from a man between 45 and 60 years old with active COVID-19. The chain couples TRBV30 to TRBJ1-3; TRBD1 matches 7 bases. This CDR3 is CAWSRSGGISGNTIYF. For the CDR3, the DNA is TGTGCCTGGAGTCGTTCAGGGGGGATCTCTGGAAACACCATATATTTT.